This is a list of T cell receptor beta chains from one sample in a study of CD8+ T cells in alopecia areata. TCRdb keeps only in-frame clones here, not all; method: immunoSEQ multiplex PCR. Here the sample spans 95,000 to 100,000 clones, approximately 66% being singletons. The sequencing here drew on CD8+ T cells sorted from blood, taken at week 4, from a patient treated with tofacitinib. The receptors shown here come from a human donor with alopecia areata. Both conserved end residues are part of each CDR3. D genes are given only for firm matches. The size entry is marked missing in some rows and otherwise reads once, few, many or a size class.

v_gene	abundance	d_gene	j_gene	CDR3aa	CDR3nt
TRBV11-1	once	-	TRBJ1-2	CASSLAIGGSPDGYTF	TGTGCCAGCAGCTTAGCTATCGGGGGATCTCCCGATGGCTACACCTTC
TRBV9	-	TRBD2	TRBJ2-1	CASSGNTSGRNVGQFF	TGTGCCAGCAGCGGCAATACTAGCGGGAGGAACGTCGGGCAGTTCTTC
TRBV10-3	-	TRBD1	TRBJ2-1	CATGQGSNEQFF	TGTGCCACCGGACAGGGAAGCAATGAGCAGTTCTTC
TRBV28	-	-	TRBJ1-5	CASSRPREFNQPQHF	TGTGCCAGCAGTCGACCCCGGGAGTTCAATCAGCCCCAGCATTTT
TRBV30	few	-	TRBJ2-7	CAWSVLVGYEQYF	TGTGCCTGGAGCGTGCTCGTCGGCTACGAGCAGTACTTC
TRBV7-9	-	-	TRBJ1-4	CASSPHSQNNEKLFF	TGTGCCAGCAGCCCCCATAGCCAGAATAATGAAAAACTGTTTTTT
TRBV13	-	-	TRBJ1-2	CASSLGDQGSVYGYTF	TGTGCCAGCAGCTTAGGGGATCAGGGTAGTGTATATGGCTACACCTTC
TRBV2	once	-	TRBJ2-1	CASSGEQFF	TGTGCCAGCAGTGGCGAGCAGTTCTTC
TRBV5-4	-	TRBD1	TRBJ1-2	CASRGQGVDYGYTF	TGTGCCAGCAGAGGACAGGGGGTGGACTATGGCTACACCTTC
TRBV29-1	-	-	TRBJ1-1	CSVEWGGHMNTEAFF	TGCAGCGTTGAATGGGGGGGGCACATGAACACTGAAGCTTTCTTT
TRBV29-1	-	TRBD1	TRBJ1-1	CSYEQGGDTEAFF	TGCAGCTACGAACAGGGGGGAGACACTGAAGCTTTCTTT
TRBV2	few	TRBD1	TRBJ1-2	CASVATGTGLRGYGYTF	TGTGCCAGCGTAGCAACCGGGACAGGGCTTAGAGGCTATGGCTACACCTTC
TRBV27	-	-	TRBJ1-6	CASSFGAENSPLHF	TGTGCCAGCAGTTTTGGGGCCGAGAATTCACCCCTCCACTTT
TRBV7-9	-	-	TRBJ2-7	CASSLVGAFEQYF	TGTGCCAGCAGCTTAGTGGGGGCGTTTGAGCAGTACTTC
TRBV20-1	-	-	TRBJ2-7	CSAARGYEQYF	TGCAGTGCGGCCCGGGGATACGAGCAGTACTTC
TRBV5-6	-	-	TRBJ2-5	CASSLKFEWTQYF	TGTGCCAGCAGCTTGAAGTTCGAATGGACCCAGTACTTC
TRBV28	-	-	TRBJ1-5	CASSRQSYQPQHF	TGTGCCAGCAGTCGACAGTCCTATCAGCCCCAGCATTTT
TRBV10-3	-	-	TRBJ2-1	CAIGGPRTLLYNEQFF	TGTGCCATCGGGGGCCCTAGGACTCTCCTCTACAATGAGCAGTTCTTC
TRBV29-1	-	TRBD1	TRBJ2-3	CSVTLLRDSSTDTQYF	TGCAGCGTGACTCTCCTCCGGGACAGTAGCACAGATACGCAGTATTTT
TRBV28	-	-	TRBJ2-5	CASLRETQYF	TGTGCCAGCCTTCGGGAGACCCAGTACTTC
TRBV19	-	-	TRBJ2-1	CASSIGAGTSNEQFF	TGTGCCAGTAGTATAGGAGCAGGGACCTCCAATGAGCAGTTCTTC
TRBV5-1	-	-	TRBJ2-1	CASSRPGQTIFSSYNEQFF	TGCGCCAGCAGCCGTCCCGGTCAAACGATTTTTAGCTCCTACAATGAGCAGTTCTTC
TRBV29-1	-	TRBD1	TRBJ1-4	CSVEGRGTGSEKLFF	TGCAGCGTTGAAGGAAGGGGGACAGGGTCCGAAAAACTGTTTTTT
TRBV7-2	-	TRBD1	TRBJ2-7	CASSLSGQGMVEQYF	TGTGCCAGCAGCTTATCGGGACAGGGGATGGTGGAGCAGTACTTC
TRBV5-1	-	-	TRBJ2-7	CASSPTGHPGYEQYF	TGCGCCAGCAGCCCGACGGGACACCCCGGCTACGAGCAGTACTTC
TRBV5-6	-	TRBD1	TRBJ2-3	CASSLGAGGGTDTQYF	TGTGCCAGCAGCTTGGGGGCAGGGGGCGGCACAGATACGCAGTATTTT
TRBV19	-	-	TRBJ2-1	CASPGPSNEQFF	TGTGCCAGTCCGGGACCAAGCAATGAGCAGTTCTTC
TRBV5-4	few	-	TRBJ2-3	CASSLARDFPTYF	TGTGCCAGCAGCTTGGCCCGGGACTTCCCGACGTATTTT
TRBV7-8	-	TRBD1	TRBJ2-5	CASSTGQGQETQYF	TGTGCCAGCAGCACGGGACAGGGGCAAGAGACCCAGTACTTC
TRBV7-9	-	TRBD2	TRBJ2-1	CASTPAVLAGKNEQFF	TGTGCCAGCACCCCAGCGGTTCTAGCGGGGAAAAATGAGCAGTTCTTC
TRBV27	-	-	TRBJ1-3	CASSLGGPGNTIYF	TGTGCCAGCAGTTTAGGGGGCCCTGGAAACACCATATATTTT
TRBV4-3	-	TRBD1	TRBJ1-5	CASSQEISGGQGAYSNQPQHF	TGCGCCAGCAGCCAAGAGATCTCTGGGGGACAGGGGGCGTATAGCAATCAGCCCCAGCATTTT
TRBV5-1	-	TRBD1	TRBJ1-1	CASSAGTGGGEAFF	TGCGCCAGCAGCGCCGGGACAGGGGGCGGCGAAGCTTTCTTT
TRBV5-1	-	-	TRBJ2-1	CASSFVLNEQFF	TGCGCCAGCAGCTTTGTCTTGAATGAGCAGTTCTTC
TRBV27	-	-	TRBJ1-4	CASSLSGDNEKLFF	TGTGCCAGCAGTTTATCCGGGGATAATGAAAAACTGTTTTTT
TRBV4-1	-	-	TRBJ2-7	CASSQLGSYEQYF	TGCGCCAGCAGCCAACTCGGGTCCTACGAGCAGTACTTC
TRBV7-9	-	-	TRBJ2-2	CASSAESRTGELFF	TGTGCCAGCAGCGCCGAGTCTCGAACCGGGGAGCTGTTTTTT
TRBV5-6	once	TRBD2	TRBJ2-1	CASSLASGRGNEQFF	TGTGCCAGCAGCTTGGCGAGCGGGAGGGGAAATGAGCAGTTCTTC
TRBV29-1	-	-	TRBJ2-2	CSVERVGQNTGELFF	TGCAGCGTTGAAAGGGTGGGACAGAACACCGGGGAGCTGTTTTTT
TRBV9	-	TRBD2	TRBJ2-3	CASSVDGGRATDTQYF	TGTGCCAGCAGCGTAGACGGCGGGAGGGCCACAGATACGCAGTATTTT
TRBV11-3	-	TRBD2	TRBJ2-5	CASTPGRGALETQYF	TGTGCCAGCACCCCTGGGCGGGGGGCCCTAGAGACCCAGTACTTC
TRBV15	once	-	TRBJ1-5	CATSPEGVNQPQHF	TGTGCCACCAGCCCGGAGGGGGTCAATCAGCCCCAGCATTTT